This paragraph reports one T cell receptor (beta chain). Its specificity is unknown. These data come from a study of CD8+ T cells in alopecia areata. Overall study context: Treated patients were given 5 to 10 mg oral tofacitinib twice daily. Study-level results: More clonal than normal scalp was lesional scalp, particularly alopecia totalis/universalis. TCRs were shared less clearly across patients than in mice, possibly for HLA-related reasons.

Indicated treatment: oral pan-JAK inhibitor, 5-10 mg twice daily. Germline lookup yields CDR1 SGHTA and CDR2 FQGNSA. Unmatched junction bases numbered 10, after V lost 4 bases and J lost 1 base. CDR3 length: 17 residues. As the sequencing template, cDNA was produced by extracting RNA and reverse transcribing it. The protocol was immunoSEQ multiplex PCR, while the TCRdb copy is restricted to in-frame clones and leaves out a portion. The table records more than 150,000 clones, 45% to 65% of them present only once. The receptor's source is a human donor with alopecia areata. The sequencing used CD4+ T cells sorted from blood, collected at week 4, from a patient treated with tofacitinib. The rearrangement uses TRBV7-2 and TRBJ1-2; 9 bases line up with TRBD1. Here the CDR3 DNA reads TGTGCCAGCAGCTCCCGTAGGACAGGGGCAGATAACTATGGCTACACCTTC. The encoded protein is CASSSRRTGADNYGYTF.